This TCR beta chain was identified during a study of monozygotic twins with inflammatory bowel disease. The study's findings and limits: Compared with healthy twins, IBD patients shared fewer clonotypes with others, especially with disease activity.

TCRdb reprocessed the 5' RACE reads and keeps a single row for each CDR3 protein, giving no DNA. This repertoire includes some 170,000 distinct CDR3 sequences. Comment on this clonotype: Its cognate antigen is unknown.

The germline CDR1 and CDR2 sequences are MNHEY and SMNVEV (reference sequence). This CDR3 comprises 15 residues. The sample comprised blood. This TCR derives from a human donor with ulcerative colitis or Crohn's disease, or a healthy co-twin of an affected twin (not recorded which). J is TRBJ2-5 and V is TRBV27; TCRdb proposes TRBD2, but this gene call is untestable without DNA. The CDR3 reads CASTPGLARSETQYF.